The source of this TCR beta chain is a study of persistence of HIV-infected CD4 T cells. Study as a whole: Blood samples, up to roughly 200 mL, came from multiple time points, except two leukapheresis donors sampled once.

As for this clone: Antigen: not known.

Findings of the study overall: Compared with CD3/CD28-stimulated cells, CMV- and Gag-responding cells showed lower TCRbeta richness. The rare CMV-responding cells with HIV-1 proviruses were not separately TCR-sequenced.

CDR1 is SGHVS, CDR2 FQNEAQ, per germline. There are 12 residues in the CDR3. Deletions cut 3 bases from V and 8 bases from J, with 10 bases between. The stimulus was lysate of CMV-infected fibroblasts, roughly 9.2 ug/mL. Memory cells lacking CD40L and CD69 with high CD45RO were sorted. Anti-CD28/CD49d costimulation, CD40-blocking antibody and enfuvirtide were given to CD8-depleted PBMCs for 18 hours. Sequencing used immunoSEQ version 4 in survey mode. Sequenced by immunoSEQ multiplex PCR; TCRdb stores in-frame clones only, minus some. Among 50,000 or so clones listed, about 81% were seen once. The clonotype comes from an adult man with HIV who was CMV-seropositive. The sequencing here drew on CD4+ T cells sorted from PBMCs after roughly 20-hour stimulation, taken from a patient who received antiretroviral therapy. The rearrangement uses TRBV7-8 and TRBJ1-2, with a possible D match to TRBD1 (6 bases). As DNA, the CDR3 is TGTGCCAGCAGCTTCGCAGGGGACGGCTACACCTTC. It yields the protein CASSFAGDGYTF.